The clone carrying this TCR beta chain showed up just a few times. As yet, its antigen is unknown. The data belong to a study of T-cell reconstitution after alpha-beta-depleted transplantation in children. Study observations and caveats: T cells produced anew were the main source of T-cell counts and diversity one year after transplant. The origin of alpha-beta T cells about two months after transplant was reportedly several hundred expanded graft clones. Surviving thymic progenitors and recipient T cells were the source of high TCRbeta diversity at day 60 in some patients.

Construction of the TCRbeta library involved unique molecular identifiers. TCRdb itself ran the PCR reads through MiXCR, one entry per CDR3 protein. Of some 440,000 distinct CDR3 sequences in the sample, around 16% are singletons; the top ten hold just under 30%. Looked up from germline, CDR1 is MGHRA and CDR2 is YSYEKL. This CDR3 region has 18 residues. Trimming took off 0 bases at V and 0 bases at J, with 12 bases between the two ends. The rearrangement joins TRBV4-1 to TRBJ2-6; a weak D match, TRBD2 (5 bases). The TCR comes from a boy under two years old who had a stem cell transplant for Wiskott-Aldrich syndrome, so the T cells may come from the graft donor. This material consisted of PBMCs, mostly from graft donor cells, taken 360 days after TCRalphabeta/CD19-depleted stem cell transplant. The CDR3 bases are TGCGCCAGCAGCCAAGATACCCTTGGGAGCTCTGGGGCCAACGTCCTGACTTTC. Translated, it gives CASSQDTLGSSGANVLTF.